These 9 T cell receptor beta chains originate from one sample sequenced in a study of cytomegalovirus exposure and HLA in healthy donors. Primers included in the PCR were 60 Vbeta and 13 Jbeta primers. Sequenced by immunoSEQ multiplex PCR; TCRdb stores in-frame clones only, minus some. This sample has a few hundred thousand clones, with about three quarters found just once. Sequencing was carried out using PBMCs. Receptor source: a man in his late teens or twenties in good health and CMV-seronegative.

The chain uses TRBV6-6 and TRBJ1-2, with TRBD1 matching 8 bases. Germline CDR1 is MNHNY and CDR2 is SVGAGI (reference sequence). After removal of 2 bases from V and 3 bases from J, the junction contained 8 bases not matched to a gene. CDR3 length: 16 amino acids. CDR3 protein: CASSYGTGPGDYGYTF. The CDR3 DNA follows: TGTGCCAGCAGTTACGGGACAGGCCCCGGGGACTATGGCTACACCTTC.

Only a few counts were recorded for this clone. The genes are TRBV14 and TRBJ2-7; a weak D match, TRBD2 (5 bases). Trimming stripped 4 bases from V and 6 bases from J, with 13 bases between. CDR1 and CDR2 from the germline V gene are SGHDN and FVKESK. This CDR3 region has 13 residues. The CDR3 loop reads CASSLLRVTEQYF. The CDR3 DNA is TGTGCCAGCAGCCTCCTGAGGGTTACCGAGCAGTACTTC.

This clone was seen a few times. This chain uses TRBV6-1 with TRBJ2-1; 13 positions match TRBD2. Germline V gene lookup returns CDR1 MNHNS and CDR2 SASEGT. After removal of 4 bases from V and 7 bases from J, the junction contained 1 base not matched to a gene. This CDR3 spans 14 amino acids. DNA of the CDR3: TGTGCCAGCAGTGGGACTAGCGGGAGTAATGAGCAGTTCTTC. This gives the protein CASSGTSGSNEQFF.

This sequence joins TRBV5-1 and TRBJ2-7, with 11 bases lining up with TRBD1. This CDR3 spans 15 amino acids. V gave up 5 bases and J gave up 4 bases; unmatched junction bases: 8. Germline lookup yields CDR1 SGHRS and CDR2 YFSETQ. This chain's CDR3 is CASRAEGQGGYEQYF. The CDR3 DNA follows: TGCGCCAGCAGGGCCGAGGGACAGGGGGGATACGAGCAGTACTTC.

The sample holds a few counts of this clone. The rearrangement joins TRBV7-6 to TRBJ2-5, with 7 positions matching TRBD1. Germline CDR1 reads SGHVS; CDR2 reads FNYEAQ. V lost 5 bases to trimming and J lost 1 base; unmatched junction nucleotides: 7. The CDR3 consists of 15 residues. The CDR3 protein is CASSRTGPTQETQYF. The CDR3 DNA follows: TGTGCCAGCAGCAGGACAGGTCCGACCCAAGAGACCCAGTACTTC. The variable domain in full, with the rest retrieved from reference TRBV7-6 and TRBJ2-5, is GAGVSQSPRYKVTKRGQDVALRCDPISGHVSLYWYRQALGQGPEFLTYFNYEAQQDKSGLPNDRFSAERPEGSISTLTIQRTEQRDSAMYRCASSRTGPTQETQYFGPGTRLLVL.

The rearrangement uses TRBV5-1 and TRBJ1-2; 7 nucleotides align to TRBD1. V was pared by 4 bases and J by 2 bases, with 2 bases of the junction left unmatched. This CDR3 is built from 13 residues. CDR1 is SGHRS and CDR2 is YFSETQ in the germline V gene. CDR3 nucleotide sequence: TGCGCCAGCAGCACCAGGGGGAACTATGGCTACACCTTC. This translates into CASSTRGNYGYTF.

The rearrangement joins TRBV28 to TRBJ2-5; TRBD2 matches at 14 bases. Germline assignment: CDR1 MDHEN and CDR2 SYDVKM. With V trimmed by 5 bases and J by 4 bases, 12 bases remained unmatched. This CDR3 has 18 residues. The CDR3 loop is CASSLGGTGTSGRETQYF. The CDR3 DNA follows: TGTGCCAGCAGTCTAGGGGGGACGGGGACTAGCGGGAGAGAGACCCAGTACTTC.

The CDR3 loop is CASSLAQDSPLHF. CDR3 in DNA: TGTGCCAGCAGCTTAGCGCAGGATTCACCCCTCCACTTT. The chain uses TRBV11-3 and TRBJ1-6; D not certain. This CDR3 has 13 residues. Germline V gives CDR1 SGHNT, CDR2 YENEEA. V lost 1 base and J lost 8, with 6 bases in between.

This clone was counted only a few times. CDR3 sequence reads: CASSSSVIPYEQYF. The CDR3 DNA sequence: TGTGCCAGCAGCAGCTCGGTGATCCCCTACGAGCAGTACTTC. The chain joins TRBV5-4 to TRBJ2-7; D call uncertain. The CDR3 is 14 residues long. The V and J ends lost 4 bases and 2 bases respectively, with 13 bases between them. Germline V gives CDR1 SGHNT, CDR2 YYREEE (reference sequence).